What follows is one T cell receptor (beta chain) and its context. The antigen it binds to is not known. It has no much larger one-base neighbor in the sample; base qualities were not kept. The time point label, as the study defines it: baseline before first vaccination. Vaccinee samples were obtained from the UK trials COV001 and COV002, which included a single-blind randomized controlled phase 2/3 trial of AZD1222 (ChAdOx1 nCoV-19) in healthy adults. For TCRbeta chain sequencing, PBMC samples from trial participants were taken at day 0 and at day 28 after the second dose. The CDR3 regions of human TCRbeta chains were analyzed by immunosequencing. The original pipeline was this. TCRs in the repertoires were matched against a reference library of SARS-CoV-2-specific TCRs that had been generated with the MIRA antigen-specificity platform. Breadth was defined as the fraction of unique TCRs that were SARS-CoV-2-associated, and depth was defined as the fraction of total T cells that were SARS-CoV-2-associated. Using the MIRA data, each spike-specific TCR was assigned both to the spike region to which the TCR was reactive and to a CD4 or CD8 class. Log10-transformed breadth and depth values were compared by one-way ANOVA with Sidak's multiple comparisons tests. TCRdb obtained this table from immuneACCESS and retained in-frame rearrangements with V and J assigned. These tables miss some clones; where compared with another copy, unresolved V genes account for less than half of the shortfall, and the remainder is unexplained. The V and J calls and clone size come from that table; D and trimming were worked out from the DNA. The table for this sample lists tens of thousands of clones; about four fifths of them were counted only once. Approximately 5.4% of the sample lies in the top ten.

This record comes from a study of T cell responses to AZD1222 COVID-19 vaccine (dated by TCRdb to the early 2020s). The study in broad terms: AZD1222 recipients whose second dose came at about 4 weeks and those whose second dose came at about 12 weeks were combined into one group, since spike-specific TCR depth and breadth did not differ between the two schedules. Trial participants were enrolled into age subgroups of 18-55, 56-69 and 70-plus years, which contained roughly 150, 30 and 60 TCR-sequenced participants, respectively. A total of 230 to 250 trial participants underwent TCR sequencing, of whom about 210 received two doses of AZD1222 and some 25 received two doses of the MenACWY control vaccine.

Including cysteine and phenylalanine, the CDR3 has 12 amino acids. Of the read, only the CDR3 DNA is kept; its 36 bases are in frame from base 1. Deletion took 11 bases off V and 6 bases off J, with a span of 11 bases between the germline ends. The CDR1 and CDR2 encoded by the germline V gene are MDHEN and SYDVKM. Study-level results and caveats: After two AZD1222 doses, spike-specific TCR breadth and depth were significantly higher than at day 0 and than in MenACWY recipients. The whole spike protein was spanned by vaccine-associated CD4 TCRs, and dominant responses were seen in regions 160-218 and 743-854. Nearly half of unique spike-specific TCRs reportedly recognized epitopes outside regions mutated in the B.1.351 and B.1.1.7 variants. Because no day 14 peak-response samples were available, repertoires were characterized only after the peak T cell response. Conclusions about previously exposed vaccinees are limited, since just 5 or 6 AZD1222 recipients were seropositive for SARS-CoV-2 at baseline. In the small 56-69-year group, the increase in depth fell short of significance, most likely because of low power. Participants were mostly white British and included more females than males, and it was suggested by the authors that clonal diversity may have been underestimated.

The source was peripheral blood, collected on day 0 of AZD1222 vaccination. This chain is built from TRBV28 and TRBJ1-6; the D gene remains uncertain. This TCR was recovered from an adult in good health. The encoded CDR3 is CASYRANSPLHF. The sequenced DNA is TGTGCCTCGTACAGAGCTAATTCACCCCTCCACTTT.